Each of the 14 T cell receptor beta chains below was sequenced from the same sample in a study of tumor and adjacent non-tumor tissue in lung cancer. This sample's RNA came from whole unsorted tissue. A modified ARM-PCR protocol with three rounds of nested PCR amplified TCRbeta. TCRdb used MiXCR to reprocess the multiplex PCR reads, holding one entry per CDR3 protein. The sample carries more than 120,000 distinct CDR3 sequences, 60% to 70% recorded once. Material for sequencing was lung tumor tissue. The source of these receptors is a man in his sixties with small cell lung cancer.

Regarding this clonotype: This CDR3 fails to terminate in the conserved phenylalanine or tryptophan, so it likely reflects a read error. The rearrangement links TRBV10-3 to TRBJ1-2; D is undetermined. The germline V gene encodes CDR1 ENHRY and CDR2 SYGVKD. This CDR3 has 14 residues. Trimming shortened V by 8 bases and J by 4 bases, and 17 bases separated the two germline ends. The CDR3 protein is CAISREGITYGYTS. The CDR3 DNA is TGTGCCATCTCGCGGGAAGGAATTACCTATGGCTACACCTCC.

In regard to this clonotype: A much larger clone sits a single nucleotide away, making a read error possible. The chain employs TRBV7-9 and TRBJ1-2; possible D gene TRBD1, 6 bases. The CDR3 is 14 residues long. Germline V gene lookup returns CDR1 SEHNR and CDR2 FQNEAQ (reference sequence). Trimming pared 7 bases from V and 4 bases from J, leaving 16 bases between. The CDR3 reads CASNSSDSFYGYTF. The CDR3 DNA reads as TGTGCCAGCAACTCTTCGGACAGCTTCTATGGCTACACCTTC.

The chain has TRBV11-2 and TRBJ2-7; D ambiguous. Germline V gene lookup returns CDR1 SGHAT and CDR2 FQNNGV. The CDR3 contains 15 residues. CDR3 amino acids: CAGSLDPHNTYGQYV. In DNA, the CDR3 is TGTGCCGGCAGCTTAGACCCCCACAACACCTACGGGCAGTACGTC.

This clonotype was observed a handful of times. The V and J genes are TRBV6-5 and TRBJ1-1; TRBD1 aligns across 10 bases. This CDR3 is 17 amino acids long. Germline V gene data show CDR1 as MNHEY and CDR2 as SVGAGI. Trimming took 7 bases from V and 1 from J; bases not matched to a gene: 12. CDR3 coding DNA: TGTGCCAGCAAAAAGGGACAGGGGACACGGTGGAACACTGAAGCTTTCTTT. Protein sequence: CASKKGQGTRWNTEAFF.

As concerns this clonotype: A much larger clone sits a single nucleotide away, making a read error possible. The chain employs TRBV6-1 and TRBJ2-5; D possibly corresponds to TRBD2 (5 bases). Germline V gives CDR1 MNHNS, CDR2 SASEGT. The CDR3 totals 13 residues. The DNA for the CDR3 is TGTGACAGCTCCCCAAGTGGGAGAGAGACCCAGTACTTC. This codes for CDSSPSGRETQYF.

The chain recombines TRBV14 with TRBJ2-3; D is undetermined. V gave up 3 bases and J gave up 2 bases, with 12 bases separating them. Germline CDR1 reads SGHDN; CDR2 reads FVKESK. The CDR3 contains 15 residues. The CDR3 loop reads CASSHMWVTTDTQYF. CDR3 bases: TGTGCCAGCAGCCATATGTGGGTTACCACAGATACGCAGTATTTT.

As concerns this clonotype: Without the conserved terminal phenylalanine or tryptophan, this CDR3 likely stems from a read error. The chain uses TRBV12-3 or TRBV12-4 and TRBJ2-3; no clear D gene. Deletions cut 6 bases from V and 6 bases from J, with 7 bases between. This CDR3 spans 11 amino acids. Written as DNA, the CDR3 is TGTGCCAGCAGAGCCCGCGATACGCAGTATTTG. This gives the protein CASRARDTQYL.

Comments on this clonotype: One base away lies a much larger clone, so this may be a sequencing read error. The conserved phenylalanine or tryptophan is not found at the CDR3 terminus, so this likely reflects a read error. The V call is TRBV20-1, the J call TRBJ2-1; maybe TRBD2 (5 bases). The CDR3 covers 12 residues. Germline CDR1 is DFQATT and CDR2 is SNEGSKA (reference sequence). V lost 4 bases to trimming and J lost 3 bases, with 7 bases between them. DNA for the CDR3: TGCAGTGCTATCCGGGACTACAATGAGCAGTTCCTC. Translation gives CSAIRDYNEQFL.

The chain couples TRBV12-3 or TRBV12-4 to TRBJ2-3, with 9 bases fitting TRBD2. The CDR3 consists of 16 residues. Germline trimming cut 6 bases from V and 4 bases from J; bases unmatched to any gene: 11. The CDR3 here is CASSLRSSGSPDTQYF. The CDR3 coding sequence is TGTGCCAGCAGCCTTCGTAGTAGCGGGAGTCCAGATACGCAGTATTTT.

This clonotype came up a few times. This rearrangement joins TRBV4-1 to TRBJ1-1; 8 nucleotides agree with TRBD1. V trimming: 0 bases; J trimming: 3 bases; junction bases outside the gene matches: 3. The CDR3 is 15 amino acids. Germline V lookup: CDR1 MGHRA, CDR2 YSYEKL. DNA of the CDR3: TGCGCCAGCAGCCAAGATCGGACAGGGTACACTGAAGCTTTCTTT. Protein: CASSQDRTGYTEAFF.

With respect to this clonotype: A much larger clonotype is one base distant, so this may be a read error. The CDR3 nucleotides are TGCAGTGCTCCGGGACAGTCTATAAACACTGAAGCTTTCTTT. Encoded protein: CSAPGQSINTEAFF. The chain has TRBV20-1 and TRBJ1-1, with 7 bases matching TRBD1. This CDR3 contains 14 residues. J lost 2 bases, V lost 5 bases, and 8 bases had no gene match. From germline, CDR1 is DFQATT and CDR2 SNEGSKA (reference sequence).

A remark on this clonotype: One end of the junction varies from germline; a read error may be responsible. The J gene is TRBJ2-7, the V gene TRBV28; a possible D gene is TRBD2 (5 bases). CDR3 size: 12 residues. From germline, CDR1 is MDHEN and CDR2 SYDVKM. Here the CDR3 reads CAISSNLAQQYF. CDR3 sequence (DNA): TGTGCCATCAGTTCAAATTTAGCGCAGCAGTACTTC.

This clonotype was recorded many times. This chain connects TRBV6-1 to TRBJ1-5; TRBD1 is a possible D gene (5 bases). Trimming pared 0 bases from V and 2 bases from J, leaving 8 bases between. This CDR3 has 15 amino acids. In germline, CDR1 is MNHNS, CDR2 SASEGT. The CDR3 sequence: CASSEAGGGNQPQHF. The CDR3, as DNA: TGTGCCAGCAGTGAAGCGGGGGGGGGCAATCAGCCCCAGCATTTT.

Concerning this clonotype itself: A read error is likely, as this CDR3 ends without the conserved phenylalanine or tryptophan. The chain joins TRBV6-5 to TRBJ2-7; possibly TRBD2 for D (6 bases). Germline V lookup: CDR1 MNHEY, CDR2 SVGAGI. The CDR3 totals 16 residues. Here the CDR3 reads CDSSYSEGAGSYEQYL. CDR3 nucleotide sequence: TGTGACAGCAGTTACTCGGAGGGCGCAGGTTCCTACGAGCAGTACTTA.